This T cell receptor beta chain was obtained from a study of identical twins. Notes on the study in general: Conclusions leaned on cross-sectional statistical analysis and did not track the same donors over time. The degree of excess twin sharing was weaker in beta out-of-frame sequences. In cord blood, abundant beta clonotypes had fewer insertions; memory showed no trend.

TCRdb re-called the 5' RACE reads with MiXCR, one entry per CDR3 protein. The sample has 450,000 or so distinct CDR3 sequences, around 14% seen once. Worth noting for this clonotype: What it recognizes is unknown.

Germline loops: CDR1 ENHRY, CDR2 SYGVKD. CDR3 length: 15 amino acids. The V end lost 7 bases, the J end lost 4 bases, and 19 bases lay between the germline ends. A further study also used this sample, focusing on yellow fever vaccine responses in identical twins.

V is TRBV10-3 and J is TRBJ1-2, with D possibly TRBD1 on 6 matching bases. The clonotype comes from a woman between 18 and 29 years old in good health. The sequencing input was CD4+ T cells sorted from blood. The CDR3 region has the DNA TGTGCCATCACCACAGCAGGGGATAATGGCTATGGCTACACCTTC. Its protein product is CAITTAGDNGYGYTF.